This T cell receptor (beta chain) was profiled in a study of T cells after yellow fever vaccination. This clonotype was recorded a few times. 5'RACE template switching generated TCR cDNA, adding a universal primer site and UMIs. TCRdb reprocessed the 5' RACE reads with MiXCR, giving one entry per CDR3 protein. This table has over 150,000 distinct CDR3 sequences, 6.5% to 8.5% appearing once. This receptor was taken from a man aged 18 to 30 who received the YFV17D yellow fever vaccine. The input for sequencing was CD4+ T cells sorted from PBMCs, taken 5 to 6 days after the first yellow fever vaccination.

CDR3 amino acids: CATGSRRNEQFF. In DNA form, the CDR3 reads TGTGCCACCGGGTCCCGGCGCAATGAGCAGTTCTTC. The rearrangement joins TRBV24-1 to TRBJ2-1; the D is unclear. The ends were cut back, 9 bases at V and 6 bases at J, with 11 bases in the middle. Germline CDR1 KGHDR, CDR2 SFDVKD. The CDR3 consists of 12 residues.